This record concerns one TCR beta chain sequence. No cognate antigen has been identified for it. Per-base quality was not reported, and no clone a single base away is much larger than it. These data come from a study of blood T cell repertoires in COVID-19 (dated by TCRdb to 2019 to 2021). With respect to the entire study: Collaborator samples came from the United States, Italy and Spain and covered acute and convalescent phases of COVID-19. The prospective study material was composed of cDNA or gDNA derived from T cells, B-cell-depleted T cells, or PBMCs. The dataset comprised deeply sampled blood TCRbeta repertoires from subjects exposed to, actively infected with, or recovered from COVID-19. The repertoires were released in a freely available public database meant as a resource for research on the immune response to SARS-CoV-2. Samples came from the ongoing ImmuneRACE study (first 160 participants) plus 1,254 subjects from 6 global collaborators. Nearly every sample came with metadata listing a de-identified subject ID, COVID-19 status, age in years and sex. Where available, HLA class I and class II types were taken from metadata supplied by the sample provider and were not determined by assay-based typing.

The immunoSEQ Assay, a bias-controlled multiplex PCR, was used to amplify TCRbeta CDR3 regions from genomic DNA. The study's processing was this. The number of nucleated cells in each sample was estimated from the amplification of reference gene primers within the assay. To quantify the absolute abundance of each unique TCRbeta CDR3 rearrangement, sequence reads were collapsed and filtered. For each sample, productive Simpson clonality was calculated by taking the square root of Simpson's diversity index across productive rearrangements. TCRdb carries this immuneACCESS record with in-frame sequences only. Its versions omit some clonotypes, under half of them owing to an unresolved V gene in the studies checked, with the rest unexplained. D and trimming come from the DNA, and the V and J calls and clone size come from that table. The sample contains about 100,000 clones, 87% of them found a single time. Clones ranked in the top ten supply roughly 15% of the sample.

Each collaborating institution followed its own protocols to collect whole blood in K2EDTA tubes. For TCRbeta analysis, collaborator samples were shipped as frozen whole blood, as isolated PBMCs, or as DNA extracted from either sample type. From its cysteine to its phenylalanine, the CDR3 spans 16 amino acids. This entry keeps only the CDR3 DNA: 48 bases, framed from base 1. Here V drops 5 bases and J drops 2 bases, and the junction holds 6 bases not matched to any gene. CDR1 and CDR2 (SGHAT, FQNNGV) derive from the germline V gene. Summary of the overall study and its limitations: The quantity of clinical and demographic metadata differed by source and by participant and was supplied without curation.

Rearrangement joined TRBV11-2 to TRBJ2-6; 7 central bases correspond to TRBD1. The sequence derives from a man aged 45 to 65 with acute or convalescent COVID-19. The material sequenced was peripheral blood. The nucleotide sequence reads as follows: TGTGCCAGCAGCAAATTAACAGGGGCTGGGGCCAACGTCCTGACTTTC. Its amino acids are CASSKLTGAGANVLTF.